This T cell receptor beta chain was sequenced during a study of cytomegalovirus exposure and HLA in healthy donors. General study points: Rarity characterized most TCR sequences, yet some public TCRs appeared in many donors. TCR beta V segments were, for the most part, productive about 87% or about 30% of the time in an earlier analysis. Near-uniform donor sequencing depth was presumed by presence/absence analyses. Per published accounts, TCR beta sequences correctly predicted the HLA-A and HLA-B alleles of most subjects.

On this clone: Antigen specificity is unknown.

V gave up 2 bases and J gave up 3 bases, with 8 bases separating them. CDR3 size: 13 residues. Per the germline V gene, CDR1 is GTSNPN and CDR2 is SVGIG (reference sequence). PCR was performed using 60 Vbeta and 13 Jbeta primers. Here immunoSEQ multiplex PCR was the method, and the copy in TCRdb shows in-frame clones only, minus some. The specimen's table records 150,000 to 200,000 clones. The clonotype was recovered from a woman aged 55-70 years in good health and CMV-seronegative. Sample: PBMCs. V gene TRBV30 combines with J gene TRBJ1-5, with D possibly TRBD1 on 6 matching bases. The CDR3 coding sequence is TGTGCCTGGAGTCGACAGGACAATCAGCCCCAGCATTTT. This gives the protein CAWSRQDNQPQHF.